Here is one T cell receptor (beta chain) with its context. Its antigen is unknown. The data derive from a study of shared clonotypes between healthy human individuals. The donor population consisted of healthy HIV-negative adults with no recent acute infections or vaccinations. CDR3 length: 16 residues. Germline V lookup: CDR1 SGHRS, CDR2 YFSETQ. V was pared by 0 bases and J by 0 bases, with 9 bases between. Assay execution proceeded at the deep level. The authors split each subset's genomic DNA evenly across several immunoSEQ plates. Sequenced by immunoSEQ multiplex PCR; TCRdb stores in-frame clones only, minus some. The sample includes more than 1.2 million clones, roughly 98.5% of them seen just once. Findings and limits, study-wide: Only blood was sampled, and tissue TCR repertoires likely differ from blood ones.

The clonotype was recovered from a man aged 25-40 years in good health. The chain combines TRBV5-1 with TRBJ1-4; D remains ambiguous. Sequenced sample: naive CD4+ T cells sorted from blood. Subset meaning: CD45RA+ positively selected. The CDR3 DNA follows: TGCGCCAGCAGCTTGGGGCAGATTGCAACTAATGAAAAACTGTTTTTT. Its translation is CASSLGQIATNEKLFF.